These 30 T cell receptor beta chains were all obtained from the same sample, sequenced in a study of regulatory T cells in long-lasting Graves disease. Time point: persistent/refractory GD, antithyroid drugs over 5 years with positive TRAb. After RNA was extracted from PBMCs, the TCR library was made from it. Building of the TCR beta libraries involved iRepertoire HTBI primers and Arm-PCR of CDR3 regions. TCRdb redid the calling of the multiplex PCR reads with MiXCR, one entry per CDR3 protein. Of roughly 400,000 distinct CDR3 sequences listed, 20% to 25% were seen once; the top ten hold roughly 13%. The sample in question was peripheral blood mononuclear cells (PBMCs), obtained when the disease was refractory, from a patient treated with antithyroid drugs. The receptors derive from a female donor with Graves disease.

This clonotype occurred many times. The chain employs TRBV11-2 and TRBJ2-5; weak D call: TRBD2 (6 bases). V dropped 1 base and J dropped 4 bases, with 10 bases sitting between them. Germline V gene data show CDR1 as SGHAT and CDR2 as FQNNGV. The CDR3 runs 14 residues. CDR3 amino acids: CASSLGGSGETQYF. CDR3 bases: TGTGCCAGCAGCTTAGGAGGTAGCGGAGAGACCCAGTACTTC.

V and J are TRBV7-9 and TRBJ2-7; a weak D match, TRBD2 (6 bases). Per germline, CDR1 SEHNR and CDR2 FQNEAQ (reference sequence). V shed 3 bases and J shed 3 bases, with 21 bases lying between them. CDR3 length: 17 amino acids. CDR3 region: CASSFSYAAPGVYEQYF. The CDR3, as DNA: TGTGCCAGCAGCTTCAGCTATGCCGCCCCGGGAGTCTACGAGCAGTACTTC.

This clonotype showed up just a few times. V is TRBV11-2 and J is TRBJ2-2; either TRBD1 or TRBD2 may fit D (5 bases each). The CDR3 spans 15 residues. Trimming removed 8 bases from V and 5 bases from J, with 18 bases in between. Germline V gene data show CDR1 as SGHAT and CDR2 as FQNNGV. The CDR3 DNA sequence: TGTGCCAGCCCCCCCGGGCAGGGACGTACCGGGGAGCTGTTTTTT. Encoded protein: CASPPGQGRTGELFF.

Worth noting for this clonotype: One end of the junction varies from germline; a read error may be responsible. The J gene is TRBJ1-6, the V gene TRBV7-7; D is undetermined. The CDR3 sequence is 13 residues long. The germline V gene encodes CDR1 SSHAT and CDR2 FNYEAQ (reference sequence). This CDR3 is CASSLGKGSPLHF. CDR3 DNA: TGTGCTAGCAGCTTAGGGAAGGGATCACCCCTCCACTTT.

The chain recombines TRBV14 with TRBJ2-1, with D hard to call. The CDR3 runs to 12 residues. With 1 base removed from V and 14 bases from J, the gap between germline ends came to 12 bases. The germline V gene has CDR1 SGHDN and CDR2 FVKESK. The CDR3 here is CASSQVEMRKFF. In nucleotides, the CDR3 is TGTGCCAGCAGCCAAGTCGAGATGAGAAAGTTCTTC.

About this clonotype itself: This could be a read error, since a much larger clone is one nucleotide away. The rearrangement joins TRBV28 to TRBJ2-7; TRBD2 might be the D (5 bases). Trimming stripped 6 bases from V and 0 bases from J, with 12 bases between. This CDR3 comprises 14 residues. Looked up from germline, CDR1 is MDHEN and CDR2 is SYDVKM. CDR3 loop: CASRVAGGSYEQYF. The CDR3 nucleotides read TGTGCCAGCAGGGTGGCAGGAGGCTCCTACGAGCAGTACTTC.

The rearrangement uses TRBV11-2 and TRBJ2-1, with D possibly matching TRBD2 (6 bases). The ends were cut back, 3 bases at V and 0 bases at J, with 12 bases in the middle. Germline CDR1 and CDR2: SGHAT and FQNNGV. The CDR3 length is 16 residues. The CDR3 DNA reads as TGTGCCAGCAGCTTGTGGACCGGGAGCTCCTACAATGAGCAGTTCTTC. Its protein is CASSLWTGSSYNEQFF.

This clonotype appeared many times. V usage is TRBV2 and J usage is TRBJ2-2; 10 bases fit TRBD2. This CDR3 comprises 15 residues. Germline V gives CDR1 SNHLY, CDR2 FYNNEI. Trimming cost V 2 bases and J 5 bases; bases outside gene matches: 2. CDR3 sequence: CASSELTSGTGELFF. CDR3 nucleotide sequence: TGTGCCAGCAGTGAATTGACTAGCGGGACCGGGGAGCTGTTTTTT.

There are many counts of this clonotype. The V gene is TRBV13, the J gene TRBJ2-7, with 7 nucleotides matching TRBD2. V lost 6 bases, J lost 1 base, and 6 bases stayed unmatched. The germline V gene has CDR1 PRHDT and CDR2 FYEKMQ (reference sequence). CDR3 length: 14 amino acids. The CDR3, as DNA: TGTGCCAGCAGTCGGCTAGCGGAATCCTACGAGCAGTACTTC. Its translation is CASSRLAESYEQYF.

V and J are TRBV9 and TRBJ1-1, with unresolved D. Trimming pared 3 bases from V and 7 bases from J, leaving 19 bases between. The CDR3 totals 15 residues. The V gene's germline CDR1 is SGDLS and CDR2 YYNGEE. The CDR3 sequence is CASSAWAEGSIEAFF. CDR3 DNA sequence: TGTGCCAGCAGCGCCTGGGCGGAAGGCAGCATTGAAGCTTTCTTT.

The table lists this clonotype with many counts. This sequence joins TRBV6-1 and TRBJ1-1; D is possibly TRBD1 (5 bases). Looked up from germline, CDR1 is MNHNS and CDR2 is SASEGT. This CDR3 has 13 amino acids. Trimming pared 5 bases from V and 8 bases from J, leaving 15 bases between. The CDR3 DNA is TGTGCCAGCAGTAAGACAGCTCCCAAGGAAGCTTTCTTT. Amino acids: CASSKTAPKEAFF.

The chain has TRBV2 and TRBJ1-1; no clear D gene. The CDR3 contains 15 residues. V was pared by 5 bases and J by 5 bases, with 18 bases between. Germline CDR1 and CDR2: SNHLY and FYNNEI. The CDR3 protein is CASSYSIRVETEAFF. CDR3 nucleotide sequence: TGTGCCAGCAGTTACTCGATTAGGGTCGAAACTGAAGCTTTCTTT.

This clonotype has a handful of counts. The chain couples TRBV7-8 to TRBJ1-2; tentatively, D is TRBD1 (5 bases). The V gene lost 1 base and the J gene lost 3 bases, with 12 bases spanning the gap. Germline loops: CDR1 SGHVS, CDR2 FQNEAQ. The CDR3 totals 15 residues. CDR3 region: CASSLVGGTDYGYTF. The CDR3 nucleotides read TGTGCCAGCAGCTTAGTTGGGGGAACGGACTATGGCTACACCTTC.

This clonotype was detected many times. CDR3 sequence: CSANLAGAETQYF. The CDR3 nucleotides are TGCAGTGCTAATTTAGCGGGAGCTGAGACCCAGTACTTC. The gene calls are TRBV20-1 and TRBJ2-5, with 9 nucleotides matching TRBD2. V lost 4 bases, J lost 5 bases, and 5 bases stayed unmatched. CDR3 length: 13 amino acids. Germline assignment: CDR1 DFQATT and CDR2 SNEGSKA (reference sequence).

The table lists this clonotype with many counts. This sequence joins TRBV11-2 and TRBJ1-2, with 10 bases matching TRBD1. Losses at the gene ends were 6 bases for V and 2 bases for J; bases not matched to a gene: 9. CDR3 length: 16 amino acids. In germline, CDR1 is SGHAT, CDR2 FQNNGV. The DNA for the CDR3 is TGTGCCAGCAGTTCTAATCGGGACAGGGGCAACTATGGCTACACCTTC. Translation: CASSSNRDRGNYGYTF.

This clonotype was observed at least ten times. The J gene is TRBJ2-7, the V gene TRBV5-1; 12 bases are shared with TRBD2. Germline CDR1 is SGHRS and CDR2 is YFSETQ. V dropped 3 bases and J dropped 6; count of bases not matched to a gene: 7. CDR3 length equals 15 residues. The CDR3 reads CASSSRLAGEGEQYF. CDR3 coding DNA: TGCGCCAGCAGCTCCCGACTAGCGGGAGAGGGCGAGCAGTACTTC.

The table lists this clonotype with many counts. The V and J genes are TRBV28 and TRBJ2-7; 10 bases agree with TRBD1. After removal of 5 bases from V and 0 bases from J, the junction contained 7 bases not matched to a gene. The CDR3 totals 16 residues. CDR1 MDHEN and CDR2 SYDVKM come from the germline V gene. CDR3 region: CASSLGDRGTSYEQYF. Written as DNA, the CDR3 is TGTGCCAGCAGTCTAGGGGACAGGGGTACCTCCTACGAGCAGTACTTC.

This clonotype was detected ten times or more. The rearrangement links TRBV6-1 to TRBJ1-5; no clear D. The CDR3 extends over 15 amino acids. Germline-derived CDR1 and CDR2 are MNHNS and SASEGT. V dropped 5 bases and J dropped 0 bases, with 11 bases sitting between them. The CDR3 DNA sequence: TGTGCCAGCAGTCTTGAGAGATATAGCAATCAGCCCCAGCATTTT. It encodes CASSLERYSNQPQHF.

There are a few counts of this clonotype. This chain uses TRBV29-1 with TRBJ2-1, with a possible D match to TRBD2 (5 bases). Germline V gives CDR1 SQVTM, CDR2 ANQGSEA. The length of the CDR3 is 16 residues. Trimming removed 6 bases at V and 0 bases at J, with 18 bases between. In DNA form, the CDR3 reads TGCAGCGTGCGACGACGGGATGCCCTCTCCTACAATGAGCAGTTCTTC. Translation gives CSVRRRDALSYNEQFF.

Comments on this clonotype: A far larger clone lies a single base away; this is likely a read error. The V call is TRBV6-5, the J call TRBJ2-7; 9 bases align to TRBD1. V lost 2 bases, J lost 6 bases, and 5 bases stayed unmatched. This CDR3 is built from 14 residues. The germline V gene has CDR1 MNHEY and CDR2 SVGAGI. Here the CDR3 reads CASSYGTGIFEQYF. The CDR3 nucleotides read TGTGCCAGCAGTTACGGGACAGGGATTTTCGAGCAGTACTTC.

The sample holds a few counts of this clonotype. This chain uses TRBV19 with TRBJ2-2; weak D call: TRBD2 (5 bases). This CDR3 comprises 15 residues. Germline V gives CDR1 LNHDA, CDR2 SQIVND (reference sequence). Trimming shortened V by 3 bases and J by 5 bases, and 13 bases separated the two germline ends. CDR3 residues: CASSIGGEFTGELFF. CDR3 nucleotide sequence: TGTGCCAGTAGTATTGGTGGGGAGTTTACCGGGGAGCTGTTTTTT.

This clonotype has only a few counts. CDR3 amino acids: CASSPGIVPEKLFF. The CDR3 DNA is TGTGCCAGCAGTCCTGGGATCGTTCCTGAAAAACTGTTTTTT. V is TRBV7-9 and J is TRBJ1-4; no reliable D call. This CDR3 has 14 amino acids. The V gene's germline CDR1 is SEHNR and CDR2 FQNEAQ (reference sequence). V dropped 6 bases and J dropped 7 bases, with 15 bases sitting between them.

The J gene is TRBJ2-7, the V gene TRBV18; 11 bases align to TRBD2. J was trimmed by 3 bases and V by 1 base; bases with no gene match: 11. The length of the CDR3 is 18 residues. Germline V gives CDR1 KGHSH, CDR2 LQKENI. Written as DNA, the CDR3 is TGTGCCAGCTCACCACTGGGGCCACTAGCGGGAGATTACTACGAGCAGTACTTC. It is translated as CASSPLGPLAGDYYEQYF.

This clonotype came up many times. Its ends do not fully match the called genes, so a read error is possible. CDR3 amino acids: CASSWGLHTGELFF. In DNA form, the CDR3 reads TGTGCCAGCAGCTGGGGACTACACACCGGGGAGCTGTTTTTT. The rearrangement links TRBV5-1 to TRBJ2-2; 7 bases are shared with TRBD2. Germline V lookup: CDR1 SGHRS, CDR2 YFSETQ. This CDR3 contains 14 residues.

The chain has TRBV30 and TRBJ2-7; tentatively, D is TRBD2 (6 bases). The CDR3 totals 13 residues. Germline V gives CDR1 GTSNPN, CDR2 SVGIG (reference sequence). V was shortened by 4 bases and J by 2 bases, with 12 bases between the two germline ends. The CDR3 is CAWMRRDAYEQYF. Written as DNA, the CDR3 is TGTGCCTGGATGAGGCGGGATGCCTACGAGCAGTACTTC. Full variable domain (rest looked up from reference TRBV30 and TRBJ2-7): SQTIHQWPATLVQPVGSPLSLECTVEGTSNPNLYWYRQAAGRGLQLLFYSVGIGQISSEVPQNLSASRPQDRQFILSSKKLLLSDSGFYLCAWMRRDAYEQYFGPGTRLTVT.

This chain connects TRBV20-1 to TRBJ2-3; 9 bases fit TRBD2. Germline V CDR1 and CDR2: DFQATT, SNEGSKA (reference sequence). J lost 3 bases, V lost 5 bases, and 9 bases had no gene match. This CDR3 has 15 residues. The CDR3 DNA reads TGCAGTGCTCCTCCTACAGCGGGAGGAACAGATACGCAGTATTTT. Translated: CSAPPTAGGTDTQYF.

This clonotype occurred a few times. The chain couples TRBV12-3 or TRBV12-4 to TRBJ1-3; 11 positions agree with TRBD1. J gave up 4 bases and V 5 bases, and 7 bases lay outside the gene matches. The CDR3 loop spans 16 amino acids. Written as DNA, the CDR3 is TGTGCCAGCAGTCAGGGGACAGGGGGAAAAGGAAACACCATATATTTT. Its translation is CASSQGTGGKGNTIYF.

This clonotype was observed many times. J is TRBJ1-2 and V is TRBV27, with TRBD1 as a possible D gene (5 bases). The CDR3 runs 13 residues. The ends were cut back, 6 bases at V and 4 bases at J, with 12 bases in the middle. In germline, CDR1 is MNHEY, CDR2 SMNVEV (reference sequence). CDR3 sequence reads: CASSTGRPYGYTF. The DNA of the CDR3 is TGTGCCAGCAGCACGGGACGTCCCTATGGCTACACCTTC.

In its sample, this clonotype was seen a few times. CDR3 region: CASSLVSRGRTGELFF. The CDR3 DNA follows: TGTGCCAGCAGCTTGGTGTCCAGGGGACGCACCGGGGAGCTGTTTTTT. V and J are TRBV5-6 and TRBJ2-2, with D perhaps matching TRBD1 (6 bases). The CDR3 totals 16 residues. V was clipped by 0 bases and J by 4 bases, with 13 bases between them. Germline V gene lookup returns CDR1 SGHDT and CDR2 YYEEEE.

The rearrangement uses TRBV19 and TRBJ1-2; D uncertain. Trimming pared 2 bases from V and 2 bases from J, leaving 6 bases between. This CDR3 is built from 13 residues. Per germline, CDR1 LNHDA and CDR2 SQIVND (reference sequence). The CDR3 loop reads CASSISRNYGYTF. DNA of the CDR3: TGTGCCAGTAGTATATCCAGGAACTATGGCTACACCTTC.